Listed here is a single T cell receptor beta chain. Its antigen is currently unknown. Use of 60 Vbeta and 13 Jbeta primers characterized the PCR. Assay: immunoSEQ multiplex PCR; the TCRdb copy retains only in-frame clones and omits some. The table has about 130,000 clones, roughly 81% seen once. CDR3 size: 14 residues. The germline V and J ends were trimmed by 5 bases and 1 base, with 11 bases remaining between them. CDR1 is LNHDA and CDR2 is SQIVND in the germline V gene (reference sequence). This sample was included in a study of cytomegalovirus exposure and HLA in healthy donors. Notes on the study in general: Fewer N-insertions than the roughly 630-donor mean were reportedly shown by an Asian-associated ancestry cluster in a later analysis.

The sequenced sample consisted of PBMCs. V is TRBV19 and J is TRBJ1-1, with D possibly matching TRBD1 (5 bases). This TCR derives from a young woman in good health and CMV-seronegative. The CDR3 DNA sequence: TGTGCCAGTAGTCGACAGTCCACGAACACTGAAGCTTTCTTT. This sequence encodes CASSRQSTNTEAFF.